This entry lists 17 T cell receptor beta chains sequenced from one sample in a study of blood T cell repertoires in COVID-19. Profiling relied on immunoSEQ multiplex PCR, and the TCRdb table lists in-frame clones only, not all of them. The sample lists around 68,000 clones, 75% to 90% occurring once. Material: peripheral blood. The receptors were gathered from a man in his fifties or sixties with active COVID-19.

The V gene is TRBV7-9, the J gene TRBJ2-3, with 9 bases lining up with TRBD2. The CDR3 has 19 residues. Per the germline V gene, CDR1 is SEHNR and CDR2 is FQNEAQ (reference sequence). V dropped 3 bases and J dropped 6; count of bases not matched to a gene: 19. The CDR3 nucleotides read TGTGCCAGCAGCTTCCCCAACCCCCCTAGCGGGGCACACCCGGATACGCAGTATTTT. Amino acids: CASSFPNPPSGAHPDTQYF.

The rearrangement joins TRBV30 to TRBJ1-2; D is unclear. The CDR3 extends over 13 amino acids. V lost 1 base to trimming and J lost 4 bases, with 10 bases between them. Germline loops: CDR1 GTSNPN, CDR2 SVGIG (reference sequence). The DNA for the CDR3 is TGTGCCTGGAGTGATACAGCCGTCTATGGCTACACCTTC. It translates to CAWSDTAVYGYTF.

V gene TRBV30 combines with J gene TRBJ2-3; 7 bases match TRBD1. This CDR3 region has 13 residues. V lost 0 bases to trimming and J lost 4 bases; unmatched junction nucleotides: 1. In germline, CDR1 is GTSNPN, CDR2 SVGIG (reference sequence). CDR3 in amino acids: CAWSVTGADTQYF. The CDR3 region has the DNA TGTGCCTGGAGTGTAACAGGGGCAGATACGCAGTATTTT.

The CDR3, as DNA: TGTGCCAGCAGCCTGGGGACTGCCTCTGGAAACACCATATATTTT. Protein product: CASSLGTASGNTIYF. V and J are TRBV3-1 (or the pseudogene TRBV3-2) and TRBJ1-3; possible D gene TRBD1, 5 bases. Deletions cut 4 bases from V and 0 bases from J, with 10 bases between. In germline, CDR1 is LGHDT, CDR2 YNNKEL (reference sequence). This CDR3 has 15 amino acids.

The rearrangement uses TRBV7-6 and TRBJ2-1; perhaps TRBD1 as D (6 bases). In germline, CDR1 is SGHVS, CDR2 FNYEAQ. CDR3 length equals 15 residues. V was pared by 4 bases and J by 0 bases, with 10 bases between. The CDR3 loop reads CASSSGASSYNEQFF. The CDR3 bases are TGTGCCAGCAGCTCAGGGGCTAGCTCCTACAATGAGCAGTTCTTC.

This chain uses TRBV12-3 or TRBV12-4 with TRBJ1-2; TRBD1 aligns across 8 bases. This CDR3 spans 13 amino acids. Trimming removed 5 bases from V and 4 bases from J; junction bases left unmatched: 3. CDR3 DNA sequence: TGTGCCAGCAGTGCAGGGGGCGGCTATGGCTACACCTTC. This encodes CASSAGGGYGYTF.

In its sample, this clone was seen once. This sequence joins TRBV18 and TRBJ2-7; 10 bases are shared with TRBD2. Per germline, CDR1 KGHSH and CDR2 LQKENI. V gave up 3 bases and J gave up 5 bases; unmatched junction bases: 7. The CDR3 spans 15 residues. The CDR3 DNA reads as TGTGCCAGCTCACCGTCCGGGACTAGCGTCCACGAGCAGTACTTC. The encoded protein is CASSPSGTSVHEQYF.

Regarding this clone: At one end the junction does not follow the germline gene, possibly because of a read error. The rearrangement uses TRBV5-1 and TRBJ2-1; 8 bases map to TRBD1. CDR1 is SGHRS, CDR2 YFSETQ, per germline. The CDR3 is made up of 15 amino acids. CDR3 DNA sequence: TGCGCCAGCAGCTTTGGGACAGGCTCCTCCAATGAGCAGTTCTTC. Amino acids: CASSFGTGSSNEQFF.

Turning to this clone: Other DNA sequences in this sample translate to the same CDR3. V gene TRBV20-1 combines with J gene TRBJ2-3; tentative D call: TRBD2 (6 bases). The germline V gene encodes CDR1 DFQATT and CDR2 SNEGSKA (reference sequence). CDR3 length: 11 amino acids. The ends were cut back, 6 bases at V and 5 bases at J, with 9 bases in the middle. This chain's CDR3 is CSALGGDTQYF. In DNA, the CDR3 is TGCAGTGCCTTGGGGGGAGATACGCAGTATTTT.

V is TRBV6-1 and J is TRBJ1-2, with 8 positions matching TRBD1. This CDR3 has 14 amino acids. The V gene's germline CDR1 is MNHNS and CDR2 SASEGT. V shed 3 bases and J 7 bases; nucleotides not matched to a gene: 7. The CDR3 DNA reads TGTGCCAGCAGTGAGCCGAACAGGGGGTCTGGCTACACCTTC. As protein: CASSEPNRGSGYTF.

The chain joins TRBV6-5 to TRBJ2-7, with TRBD1 as a possible D gene (5 bases). V lost 7 bases, J lost 1 base, and 11 bases lay in between. Germline values: CDR1 MNHEY, CDR2 SVGAGI. CDR3 length: 13 amino acids. CDR3 sequence reads: CASKAGISYEQYF. The CDR3 nucleotides read TGTGCCAGCAAAGCAGGGATATCCTACGAGCAGTACTTC.

This sequence joins TRBV29-1 and TRBJ2-3, with TRBD2 identical over 7 bases. The CDR3 extends over 13 amino acids. The V gene end was trimmed by 6 bases and the J gene end by 5 bases; junction bases not matched to a gene: 8. The germline V gene encodes CDR1 SQVTM and CDR2 ANQGSEA. This chain's CDR3 is CSVRTRLKDTQYF. The CDR3 DNA reads as TGCAGCGTAAGGACTAGGTTAAAAGATACGCAGTATTTT.

This chain links TRBV11-2 with TRBJ1-2; perhaps TRBD1 as D (5 bases). V lost 0 bases, J lost 14 bases, and 13 bases lay in between. The CDR3 runs to 12 residues. CDR1 SGHAT and CDR2 FQNNGV come from the germline V gene. The CDR3 DNA reads TGTGCCAGCAGCTTAGATGGGGCAGTTCCTACCTTC. It translates to CASSLDGAVPTF.

V gene TRBV4-3 combines with J gene TRBJ2-3; 9 bases are shared with TRBD2. Losses at the gene ends were 2 bases for V and 2 bases for J; bases not matched to a gene: 2. This CDR3 is 15 amino acids long. Germline CDR1 and CDR2: LGHNA and YSLEER. This CDR3 reads CASSQLAGYTDTQYF. CDR3 DNA sequence: TGCGCCAGCAGCCAACTAGCGGGGTACACAGATACGCAGTATTTT.

This sequence joins TRBV20-1 and TRBJ2-7; D unclear. The V gene's germline CDR1 is DFQATT and CDR2 SNEGSKA (reference sequence). Trimming removed 6 bases at V and 3 bases at J, with 9 bases between. The length of the CDR3 is 11 residues. The CDR3 is CSASLGYEQYF. CDR3 nucleotides: TGCAGTGCGAGCCTAGGCTACGAGCAGTACTTC.

J is TRBJ2-5 and V is TRBV11-2; 10 nucleotides line up with TRBD1. This CDR3 has 17 amino acids. The trim removed 3 bases at V and 0 bases at J, leaving 7 bases unmatched. In germline, CDR1 is SGHAT, CDR2 FQNNGV. In DNA, the CDR3 is TGTGCCAGCAGCTTCCGACCGGGACAGGGGTACCAAGAGACCCAGTACTTC. Amino acid sequence: CASSFRPGQGYQETQYF. Together with reference TRBV11-2 and TRBJ2-5, the CDR3 gives the full variable domain: EAGVAQSPRYKIIEKRQSVAFWCNPISGHATLYWYQQILGQGPKLLIQFQNNGVVDDSQLPKDRFSAERLKGVDSTLKIQPAKLEDSAVYLCASSFRPGQGYQETQYFGPGTRLLVL.

The table lists this clone with a few counts. This chain joins TRBV4-1 and TRBJ1-5, with no clear D. Germline CDR1 reads MGHRA; CDR2 reads YSYEKL. This CDR3 is built from 15 residues. V was trimmed by 3 bases and J by 0 bases, leaving 9 bases between them. The CDR3 sequence is CASSQGEHSNQPQHF. The CDR3 DNA sequence: TGCGCCAGCAGCCAGGGAGAGCATAGCAATCAGCCCCAGCATTTT.